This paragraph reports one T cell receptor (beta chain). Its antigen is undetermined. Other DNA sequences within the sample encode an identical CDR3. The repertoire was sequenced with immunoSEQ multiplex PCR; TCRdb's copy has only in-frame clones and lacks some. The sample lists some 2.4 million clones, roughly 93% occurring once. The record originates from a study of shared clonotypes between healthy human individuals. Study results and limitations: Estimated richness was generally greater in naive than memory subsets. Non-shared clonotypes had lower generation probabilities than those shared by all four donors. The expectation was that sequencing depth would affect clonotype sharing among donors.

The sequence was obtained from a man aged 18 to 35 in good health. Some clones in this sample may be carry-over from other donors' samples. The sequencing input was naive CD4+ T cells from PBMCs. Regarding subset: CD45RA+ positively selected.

Here the CDR3 reads CASSLVTGELFF. CDR3 nucleotide sequence: TGTGCCAGCAGTTTAGTAACCGGGGAGCTGTTTTTT. The J gene is TRBJ2-2, the V gene TRBV28, with no clear D. Trimming cost V 2 bases and J 5 bases, with 3 bases left between them. The germline V gene has CDR1 MDHEN and CDR2 SYDVKM. There are 12 residues in the CDR3.